Here is one T cell receptor beta chain with its context. Using immunoSEQ multiplex PCR, the repertoire was profiled, and TCRdb retains in-frame clones only, with some absent. The sample consists of about 270,000 clones, 70% to 80% of them appearing once. The entry originates in a study of cytotoxic CD8 clonotypes in ibrutinib-treated CLL. Study-level background: The subjects consisted of 11 relapsed/refractory and around 15 treatment-naive individuals, with some 18 IGHV unmutated.

The TCR originated in a human donor with chronic lymphocytic leukemia. Sequencing was performed on PBMCs, taken at disease progression, from a patient treated with ibrutinib.

CDR3 region: CATSGYQGAGANVLTF. The CDR3 DNA reads as TGTGCCACCAGCGGCTACCAGGGAGCTGGGGCCAACGTCCTGACTTTC. The chain carries TRBV15 and TRBJ2-6; the D gene could be TRBD1 or TRBD2 (5 bases each). The CDR3 totals 16 residues. Germline V gene data show CDR1 as LNHNV and CDR2 as YYDKDF (reference sequence). The ends were cut back, 5 bases at V and 2 bases at J, with 13 bases in the middle.